This TCR beta chain was identified in a study of T-cell memory formation after mild COVID-19. About the study: TCR clusters were mostly donor specific.

Broader study findings: Clonal second-wave expansions that peaked on day 37 had unconfirmed SARS-CoV-2 specificity. Some responding clones appeared in pre-infection memory, suggesting cross-reactive memory joined. Day 15 to 85 contracting clones showed balanced CD4/CD8; day 15 to 37 expanders favored CD4+.

This clonotype was counted many times. Antigen unknown. The V segment lost 0 bases and the J segment 6 bases; nucleotides outside the gene matches: 5. Germline values: CDR1 MNHEY, CDR2 SVGAGI. The CDR3 extends over 15 amino acids. TCRdb fed the 5' RACE reads into MiXCR, producing one record per CDR3 protein. The sample carries about 30,000 distinct CDR3 sequences, roughly an eighth recorded once. This sequence originates from an adult woman who had mild COVID-19 (a few samples of this study predate the infection). Cell type and time point are not known. The rearrangement joins TRBV6-5 to TRBJ2-1; TRBD1 aligns across 7 bases. Sequencing input: PBMCs or a T cell subset sorted from them (not recorded which). CDR3 sequence reads: CASSYSRDRINEQFF. For the CDR3, the DNA is TGTGCCAGCAGTTACTCCCGGGACAGAATCAATGAGCAGTTCTTC.